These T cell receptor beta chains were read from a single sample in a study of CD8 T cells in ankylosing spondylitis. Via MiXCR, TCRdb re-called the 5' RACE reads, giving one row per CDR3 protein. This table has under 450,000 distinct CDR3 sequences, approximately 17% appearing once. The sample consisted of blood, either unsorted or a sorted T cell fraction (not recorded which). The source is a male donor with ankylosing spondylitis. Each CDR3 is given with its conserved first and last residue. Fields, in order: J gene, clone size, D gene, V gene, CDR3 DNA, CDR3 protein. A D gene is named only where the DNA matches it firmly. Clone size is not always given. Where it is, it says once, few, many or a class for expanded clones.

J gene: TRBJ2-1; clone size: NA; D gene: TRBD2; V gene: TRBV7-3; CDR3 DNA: TGTGCCAGCAGCCTCCAGGGGACTCCGGGACTAGACAATGAGCAGTTCTTC; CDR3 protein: CASSLQGTPGLDNEQFF
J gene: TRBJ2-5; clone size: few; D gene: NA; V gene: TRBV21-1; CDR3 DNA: TGTGCCAGCAGCAAAGACCCTTCGGACGTCCAAGAGACCCAGTACTTC; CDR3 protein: CASSKDPSDVQETQYF
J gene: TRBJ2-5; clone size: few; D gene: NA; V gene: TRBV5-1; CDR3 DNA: TGCGCCAGCAGCTTGGTAGCCAACGTCGAAGAGACCCAGTACTTC; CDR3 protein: CASSLVANVEETQYF
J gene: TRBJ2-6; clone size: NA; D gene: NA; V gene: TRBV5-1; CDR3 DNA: TGCGCCAGCAGCGCGGACATAGGCCTTCTGAACTCTGGGGCCAACGTCCTGACTTTC; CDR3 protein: CASSADIGLLNSGANVLTF
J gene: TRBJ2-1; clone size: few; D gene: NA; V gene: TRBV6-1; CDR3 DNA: TGTGCCAGCAGGAAAGAGAATGAGCAGTTCTTC; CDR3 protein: CASRKENEQFF
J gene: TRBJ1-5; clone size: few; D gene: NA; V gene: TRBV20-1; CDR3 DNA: TGCAGTGCTAGAAGAGGGGACAATCAGCCCCAGCATTTT; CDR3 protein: CSARRGDNQPQHF
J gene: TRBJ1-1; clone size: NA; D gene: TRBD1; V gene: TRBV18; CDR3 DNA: TGTGCCAGCTCACCACGGGACAGGGGGTCCACTGAAGCTTTCTTT; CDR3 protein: CASSPRDRGSTEAFF
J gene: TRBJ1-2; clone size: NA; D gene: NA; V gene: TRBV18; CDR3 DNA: TGTGCCAGCTCACCACCCGGGACGGCTCATGACTACACCTTC; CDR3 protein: CASSPPGTAHDYTF
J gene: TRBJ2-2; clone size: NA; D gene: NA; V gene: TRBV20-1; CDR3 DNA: TGCAGTGCCCCGGGGACTGCTCTTAACACCGGGGAGCTGTTTTTT; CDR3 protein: CSAPGTALNTGELFF
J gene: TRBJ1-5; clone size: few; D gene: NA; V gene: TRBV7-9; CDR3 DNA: TGTGCCAGCAGCTCTTCCGCAGGCGTGGGCAATCAGCCCCAGCATTTT; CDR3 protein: CASSSSAGVGNQPQHF
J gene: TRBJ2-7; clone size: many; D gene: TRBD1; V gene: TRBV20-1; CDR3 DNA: TGCAGTGCTAGAGATAAGGGACAGGGATACGAGCAGTACTTC; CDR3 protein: CSARDKGQGYEQYF
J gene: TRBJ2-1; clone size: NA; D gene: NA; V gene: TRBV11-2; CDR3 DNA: TGTGCCAGCAGGCGGGACTCCTCCTCCTACAATGAGCAGTTCTTC; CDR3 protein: CASRRDSSSYNEQFF
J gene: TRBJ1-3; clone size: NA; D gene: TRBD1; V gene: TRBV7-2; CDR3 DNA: TGTGCCAGCAGCTTATTCTCAGGGACAGCGTCTGGAAACACCATATATTTT; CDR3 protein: CASSLFSGTASGNTIYF
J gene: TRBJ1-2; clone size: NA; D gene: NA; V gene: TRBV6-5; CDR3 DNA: TGTGCCAGCAGTTACTCGCGGGGGGCTGGGTATGGCTACACCTTC; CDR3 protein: CASSYSRGAGYGYTF
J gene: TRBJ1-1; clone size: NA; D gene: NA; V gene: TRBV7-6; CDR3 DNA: TGTGGCAGCAACACAGGGTCGAACACTGAAGCTTTCTTT; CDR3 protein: CGSNTGSNTEAFF
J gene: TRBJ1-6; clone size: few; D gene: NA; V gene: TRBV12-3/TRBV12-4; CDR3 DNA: TGTGCCAGCAGCCGAATGCCGGGTTCACCCCTCCACTTT; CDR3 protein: CASSRMPGSPLHF
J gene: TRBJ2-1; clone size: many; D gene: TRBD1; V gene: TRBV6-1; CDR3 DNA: TGTGCCAGCAACCCGACAGGGGTTGCCTACAATGAGCAGTTCTTC; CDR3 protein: CASNPTGVAYNEQFF
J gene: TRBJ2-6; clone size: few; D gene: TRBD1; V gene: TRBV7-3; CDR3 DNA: TGTGCCAGCAGCTTGACAGGGGGGGCCCTCTCTGGGGCCAACGTCCTGACTTTC; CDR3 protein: CASSLTGGALSGANVLTF
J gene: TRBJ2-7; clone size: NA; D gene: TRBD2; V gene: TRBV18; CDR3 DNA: TGTGCCAGCTCACCACCGGGACTAGCGGACTACGAGCAGTACTTC; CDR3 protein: CASSPPGLADYEQYF
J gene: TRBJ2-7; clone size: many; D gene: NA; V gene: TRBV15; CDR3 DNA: TGTGCCACCAGCATCGAGACAGGATACTACGAGCAGTACTTC; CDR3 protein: CATSIETGYYEQYF
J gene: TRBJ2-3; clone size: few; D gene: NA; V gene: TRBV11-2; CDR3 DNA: TGTGCCAGCAGCTTGGAGAGTGGCACAGATACGCAGTATTTT; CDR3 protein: CASSLESGTDTQYF
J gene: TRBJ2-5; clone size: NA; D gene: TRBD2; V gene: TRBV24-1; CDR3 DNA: TGTGCCACCAGTGAAGTGGGACTAGCGGAAGAGACCCAGTACTTC; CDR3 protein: CATSEVGLAEETQYF
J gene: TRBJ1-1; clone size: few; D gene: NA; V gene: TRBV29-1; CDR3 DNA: TGCAGCGTTGACGGGGGGATGAACACTGAAGCTTTCTTT; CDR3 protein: CSVDGGMNTEAFF
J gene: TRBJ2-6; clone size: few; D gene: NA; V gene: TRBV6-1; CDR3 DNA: TGTGCCAGCAGCCTAGGGGGGGACACTGGGGCCAACGTCCTGACTTTC; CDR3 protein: CASSLGGDTGANVLTF
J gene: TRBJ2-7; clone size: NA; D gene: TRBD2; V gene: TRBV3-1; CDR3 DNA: TGTGCCAGCAGCCGCGGGACTAGCTTTTTCGAGCAGTACTTC; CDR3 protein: CASSRGTSFFEQYF
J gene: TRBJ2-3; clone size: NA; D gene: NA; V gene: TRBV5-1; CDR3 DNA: TGCGCCAGCAGCTTGAGGGTAGCGGCAATAGATACGCAGTATTTT; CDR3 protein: CASSLRVAAIDTQYF
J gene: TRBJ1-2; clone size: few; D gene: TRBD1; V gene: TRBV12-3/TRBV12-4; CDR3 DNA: TGTGCCAGCAGGCTGGGACAGGGGGTAAATGGCTACACCTTC; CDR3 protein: CASRLGQGVNGYTF